This T cell receptor (beta chain) was captured by sequencing in a study of T cells in Graves' hyperthyroidism and ophthalmopathy. Newly diagnosed patients aged 18 to 65 had hyperthyroidism of under 2 months' duration. Findings and limits, study-wide: Ophthalmopathy was distinguished from stable hyperthyroidism by 13 V-J signatures.

For this clonotype: Its antigen is currently unknown.

The CDR3 totals 17 residues. Germline CDR1 SGHTS, CDR2 YDEGEE. V was shortened by 2 bases and J by 5 bases, with 21 bases between the two germline ends. RNA transcripts gave rise to amplified TCR beta CDR3 regions. A first-round RT-PCR of the TCR CDR3 used the HTBI primer set. MiXCR, applied by TCRdb to the multiplex PCR reads, yields one record per CDR3 protein. Among 610,000 or so distinct CDR3 sequences listed, 35% to 55% were seen once. The chain links TRBV5-8 to TRBJ2-3; tentative D call: TRBD1 (6 bases). The source material was peripheral blood or thyroid tissue (not recorded which). The receptor was derived from a woman between 18 and 29 years old with Graves' hyperthyroidism. CDR3 DNA: TGTGCCAGCAGCTTAATGGCAGGGGCGGCCGAATTAGATACGCAGTATTTT. This translates into CASSLMAGAAELDTQYF. Looking up the rest from reference TRBV5-8 and TRBJ2-3 gives the full variable domain: EAGVTQSPTHLIKTRGQQATLRCSPISGHTSVYWYQQALGLGLQFLLWYDEGEERNRGNFPPRFSGRQFPNYSSELNVNALELEDSALYLCASSLMAGAAELDTQYFGPGTRLTVL.